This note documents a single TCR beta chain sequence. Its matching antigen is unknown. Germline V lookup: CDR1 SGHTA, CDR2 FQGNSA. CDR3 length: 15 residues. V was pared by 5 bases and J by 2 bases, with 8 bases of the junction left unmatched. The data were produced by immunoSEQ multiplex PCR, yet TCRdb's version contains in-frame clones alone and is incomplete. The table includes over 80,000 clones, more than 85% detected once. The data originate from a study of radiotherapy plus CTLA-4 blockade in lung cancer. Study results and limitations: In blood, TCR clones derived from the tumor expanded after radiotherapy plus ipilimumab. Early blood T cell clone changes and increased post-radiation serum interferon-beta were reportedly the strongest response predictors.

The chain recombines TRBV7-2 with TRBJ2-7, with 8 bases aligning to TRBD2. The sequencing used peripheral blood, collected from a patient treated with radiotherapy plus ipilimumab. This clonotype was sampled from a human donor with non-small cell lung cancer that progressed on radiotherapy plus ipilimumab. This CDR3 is CASSKTSGTTYEQYF. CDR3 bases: TGTGCCAGCAGCAAAACTAGCGGAACAACCTACGAGCAGTACTTC. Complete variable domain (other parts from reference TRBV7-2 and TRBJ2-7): GAGVSQSPSNKVTEKGKDVELRCDPISGHTALYWYRQSLGQGLEFLIYFQGNSAPDKSGLPSDRFSAERTGGSVSTLTIQRTQQEDSAVYLCASSKTSGTTYEQYFGPGTRLTVT.